This T cell receptor beta chain originates from a study of T-cell memory formation after mild COVID-19. General study results and limits: The CD4+ clones that contracted clustered mainly within CM and EM, and the CD8+ clones concentrated in EMRA.

Germline V gene lookup returns CDR1 SGHDT and CDR2 YYEEEE. V lost 4 bases and J lost 2, with 10 bases in between. The CDR3 has 14 amino acids. As regards this clonotype: The antigen is not known.

TCRalpha and TCRbeta libraries used 5'RACE with constant-segment primers and UMIs. TCRdb called the 5' RACE reads again in MiXCR, with one record for every CDR3 protein. Here the sample spans roughly 450,000 distinct CDR3 sequences, over 15% being singletons. This chain joins TRBV5-6 and TRBJ1-3; D gene unclear. Sequences were obtained from PBMCs or a T cell subset sorted from them (not recorded which). The TCR was taken from an adult woman who had mild COVID-19 (a few samples of this study predate the infection). Cell type and time point are not known. This chain's CDR3 is CASSRPQTGNTIYF. CDR3 DNA: TGTGCCAGCAGCCGACCTCAGACTGGAAACACCATATATTTT.